The clone carrying this TCR beta chain was seen repeatedly, ten times or more. Its specificity is not known. This entry comes from a study of T cells in Graves' hyperthyroidism and ophthalmopathy. Study information: Before treatment of any kind, peripheral blood was taken at initial diagnosis.

RNA transcripts provided the source from which TCR beta CDR3 regions were amplified. TCR CDR3 regions were first amplified by RT-PCR with HTBI primers. One entry per CDR3 protein, called by TCRdb with MiXCR from the multiplex PCR reads. Of 500,000 to 750,000 distinct CDR3 sequences listed, approximately 15% were seen once; the top ten hold over 6%. Germline CDR1 reads DFQATT; CDR2 reads SNEGSKA (reference sequence). This CDR3 comprises 14 residues. V was pared by 4 bases and J by 4 bases, with 7 bases of the junction left unmatched. General observations from the study: Among thyroid clonotypes expanded above 0.001, most also appeared in blood. For ophthalmopathy, model prediction preceded onset by a median roughly 6.3 months.

Uncontrolled infection, other autoimmune disease, pregnancy or lactation excluded patients. The receptor was derived from a young woman with Graves' ophthalmopathy. This chain connects TRBV20-1 to TRBJ1-2, with 9 bases fitting TRBD1. Sample: blood. The CDR3 here is CSATQDRGRYGYTF. The CDR3 DNA sequence: TGCAGTGCTACCCAGGACAGGGGTCGCTATGGCTACACCTTC.